This TCR beta chain was captured by sequencing in a study of blood T cells in healthy people across ages. Primed by a sample-barcoded 5' primer and a J-beta primer mix, a second PCR proceeded for 7 to 11 cycles. In TCRdb, the 5' RACE reads were re-called with MiXCR into one record per CDR3 protein. The data show about 1.4 million distinct CDR3 sequences, with around 59% seen just once and 6.5% to 8.5% held by the top ten. The clonotype was recovered from a man aged 18 to 29 in good health. Sequences were obtained from blood.

The CDR3 spells CSARRPQGPLEQYF. In DNA form, the CDR3 reads TGCAGTGCTAGACGGCCACAGGGCCCTCTCGAGCAGTACTTC. The rearrangement uses TRBV20-1 and TRBJ2-7; maybe TRBD1 (6 bases). The V end lost 2 bases, the J end lost 6 bases, and 17 bases lay between the germline ends. The CDR3 totals 14 residues. CDR1 is DFQATT, CDR2 SNEGSKA, per germline (reference sequence).